The 8 T cell receptor beta chains listed next were all sequenced from one sample in a study of T cells in Graves' hyperthyroidism and ophthalmopathy. Researchers amplified the TCR beta CDR3 regions from RNA transcripts. A set of HTBI primers served as the primers for a first-round RT-PCR of the TCR CDR3. TCRdb reanalysed the multiplex PCR reads using MiXCR and keeps one entry per CDR3 protein. This table has 530,000 or so distinct CDR3 sequences, more than 45% appearing once. The sample was peripheral blood or thyroid tissue (not recorded which). The receptors stem from a woman younger than 35 with Graves' hyperthyroidism.

The V gene is TRBV2, the J gene TRBJ1-1, with TRBD1 matching 7 bases. From germline, CDR1 is SNHLY and CDR2 FYNNEI. The CDR3 is 14 amino acids. V was pared by 8 bases and J by 3 bases, with 9 bases of the junction left unmatched. This CDR3 is CASPGQVYDTEAFF. Here the CDR3 DNA reads TGTGCCAGCCCCGGACAGGTCTATGACACTGAAGCTTTCTTT.

The V gene is TRBV2, the J gene TRBJ1-1; 9 bases line up with TRBD1. This CDR3 is 13 amino acids long. J lost 7 bases, V lost 6 bases, and 6 bases had no gene match. Looked up from germline, CDR1 is SNHLY and CDR2 is FYNNEI. The CDR3 sequence: CASRPTGGVEAFF. In nucleotides, the CDR3 is TGTGCCAGCAGACCGACAGGGGGAGTTGAAGCTTTCTTT.

V usage is TRBV7-2 and J usage is TRBJ1-2, with 9 bases lining up with TRBD1. V shed 0 bases and J 8 bases; nucleotides not matched to a gene: 4. Germline CDR1 is SGHTA and CDR2 is FQGNSA. The CDR3 length is 14 residues. This CDR3 reads CASSLAQGARGYTF. CDR3 coding DNA: TGTGCCAGCAGCTTAGCACAGGGGGCGCGGGGCTACACCTTC.

V and J are TRBV29-1 and TRBJ2-7; 7 nucleotides align to TRBD2. The tail of the sequence fits TRBJ2-1 better, so the J call may be wrong. CDR1 is SQVTM and CDR2 is ANQGSEA in the germline V gene. This CDR3 has 14 residues. CDR3: CSVPVAGSYNEQFF. CDR3 nucleotides: TGCAGCGTCCCTGTAGCGGGCTCCTACAATGAGCAGTTCTTC.

V gene TRBV13 combines with J gene TRBJ1-1; D gene uncertain. V gave up 5 bases and J gave up 6 bases, with 19 bases separating them. CDR1 and CDR2 (germline): PRHDT, FYEKMQ (reference sequence). The CDR3 has 15 residues. In DNA, the CDR3 is TGTGCCAGCAGCAACCCGGGAGGCTTTCCCTCTGAAGCTTTCTTT. Translated: CASSNPGGFPSEAFF.

This clonotype was seen at least ten times. V is TRBV20-1 and J is TRBJ2-6, with a possible D match to TRBD1 (5 bases). CDR1 and CDR2 (germline): DFQATT, SNEGSKA (reference sequence). This CDR3 comprises 14 residues. Trimming cost V 2 bases and J 2 bases, with 7 bases left between them. CDR3 residues: CSARQGTGANVLTF. Here the CDR3 DNA reads TGCAGTGCTAGACAGGGTACTGGGGCCAACGTCCTGACTTTC.

This clonotype showed up just a few times. The chain has TRBV7-6 and TRBJ2-7; D might be TRBD2 (5 bases). This CDR3 is built from 15 residues. Germline V lookup: CDR1 SGHVS, CDR2 FNYEAQ. V was cut by 1 base and J by 4 bases, with 14 bases left in between. The DNA of the CDR3 is TGTGCCAGCAGCTTAGAGCACGGCGGGTCGTACGAGCAGTACTTC. It yields the protein CASSLEHGGSYEQYF.

This clonotype appeared many times. V usage is TRBV29-1 and J usage is TRBJ1-4, with D possibly TRBD1 on 6 matching bases. The V gene's germline CDR1 is SQVTM and CDR2 ANQGSEA. This CDR3 has 14 amino acids. With 7 bases removed from V and 7 bases from J, the gap between germline ends came to 19 bases. CDR3 protein: CSATGMSGSEKLFF. DNA of the CDR3: TGCAGCGCCACAGGGATGTCAGGGAGTGAAAAACTGTTTTTT.